This passage covers 18 T cell receptor beta chains from one sample sequenced in a study of cytomegalovirus exposure and HLA in healthy donors. Primers included in the PCR were 60 Vbeta and 13 Jbeta primers. Data came from immunoSEQ multiplex PCR; TCRdb stores just in-frame clones and leaves some out. The table lists more than 150,000 clones, around 76% of them singletons. Sequencing was done on a sample of PBMCs. All receptors come from a man between 40 and 49 years old in good health and CMV-seronegative.

The chain uses TRBV28 and TRBJ1-1, with D possibly TRBD1 on 6 matching bases. Germline V lookup: CDR1 MDHEN, CDR2 SYDVKM. The V end was cut by 6 bases, the J end by 7 bases, with 12 bases between. CDR3 length: 12 amino acids. The CDR3 DNA reads TGTGCCAGCAGCCTGTGGGGGCTTGAAGCTTTCTTT. Its protein product is CASSLWGLEAFF. The whole variable domain, remainder taken from reference TRBV28 and TRBJ1-1, is DVKVTQSSRYLVKRTGEKVFLECVQDMDHENMFWYRQDPGLGLRLIYFSYDVKMKEKGDIPEGYSVSREKKERFSLILESASTNQTSMYLCASSLWGLEAFFGQGTRLTVV.

CDR3 nucleotide sequence: TGTGCCAGCAGCAGCTTATTTTGGTCTAGCGGGACCGATACGCAGTATTTT. Protein: CASSSLFWSSGTDTQYF. The rearrangement links TRBV7-2 to TRBJ2-3, with 9 bases lining up with TRBD2. The germline V gene encodes CDR1 SGHTA and CDR2 FQGNSA. J gave up 6 bases and V 5 bases, and 15 bases lay outside the gene matches. The CDR3 loop spans 17 amino acids.

This sequence joins TRBV7-2 and TRBJ1-5, with D hard to call. CDR1 SGHTA and CDR2 FQGNSA come from the germline V gene. V was cut by 5 bases and J by 7 bases, with 18 bases left in between. The CDR3 has 15 residues. The CDR3: CASSPHEGRQQPQHF. The CDR3, as DNA: TGTGCCAGCAGCCCACACGAGGGCAGGCAGCAGCCCCAGCATTTT. Full variable domain (outside the CDR3, taken from reference TRBV7-2 and TRBJ1-5): GAGVSQSPSNKVTEKGKDVELRCDPISGHTALYWYRQSLGQGLEFLIYFQGNSAPDKSGLPSDRFSAERTGGSVSTLTIQRTQQEDSAVYLCASSPHEGRQQPQHFGDGTRLSIL.

The gene calls are TRBV25-1 and TRBJ2-3, with 9 bases matching TRBD1. CDR1 and CDR2 (germline): MGHDK, SYGVNS. J lost 2 bases, V lost 1 base, and 7 bases had no gene match. The length of the CDR3 is 17 residues. The chain's CDR3 is CASSEFPGQGHTDTQYF. The CDR3 DNA sequence: TGTGCCAGCAGTGAATTCCCCGGACAGGGGCACACAGATACGCAGTATTTT.

The chain combines TRBV15 with TRBJ2-3, with D possibly TRBD1 on 6 matching bases. Per the germline V gene, CDR1 is LNHNV and CDR2 is YYDKDF (reference sequence). The CDR3 has 15 residues. V dropped 5 bases and J dropped 5 bases, with 17 bases sitting between them. CDR3 sequence: CATSVDRSIEDTQYF. The CDR3 nucleotides are TGTGCCACCAGCGTTGACAGGTCCATCGAAGATACGCAGTATTTT.

J is TRBJ2-1 and V is TRBV5-1; 8 bases agree with TRBD2. V was pared by 2 bases and J by 5 bases, with 6 bases of the junction left unmatched. Germline-derived CDR1 and CDR2 are SGHRS and YFSETQ. CDR3 length equals 15 residues. CDR3 in amino acids: CASSLGLAGNNEQFF. The CDR3 region has the DNA TGCGCCAGCAGCTTAGGACTAGCCGGTAACAATGAGCAGTTCTTC. The variable domain in full, completed from reference TRBV5-1 and TRBJ2-1, reads KAGVTQTPRYLIKTRGQQVTLSCSPISGHRSVSWYQQTPGQGLQFLFEYFSETQRNKGNFPGRFSGRQFSNSRSEMNVSTLELGDSALYLCASSLGLAGNNEQFFGPGTRLTVL.

The J gene is TRBJ1-4, the V gene TRBV15; 7 bases are shared with TRBD1. V shed 0 bases, J shed 5 bases, and the junction held 6 bases outside the gene matches. Germline V gene sequence: CDR1 LNHNV, CDR2 YYDKDF (reference sequence). The CDR3 spans 16 residues. CDR3 region: CATSREVGQNNEKLFF. The CDR3 DNA sequence: TGTGCCACCAGCAGAGAAGTGGGACAGAACAATGAAAAACTGTTTTTT.

The chain joins TRBV5-6 to TRBJ2-1; a weak D match, TRBD1 (6 bases). The CDR3 is 15 amino acids. Per the germline V gene, CDR1 is SGHDT and CDR2 is YYEEEE. Trimming stripped 0 bases from V and 7 bases from J, with 14 bases between. As DNA, the CDR3 is TGTGCCAGCAGCTTGGGTCCGAGACAGGAAAATGAGCAGTTCTTC. This encodes CASSLGPRQENEQFF. Full variable domain (remainder filled in from reference TRBV5-6 and TRBJ2-1): DAGVTQSPTHLIKTRGQQVTLRCSPKSGHDTVSWYQQALGQGPQFIFQYYEEEERQRGNFPDRFSGHQFPNYSSELNVNALLLGDSALYLCASSLGPRQENEQFFGPGTRLTVL.

The chain has TRBV6-5 and TRBJ1-4; no firm D call. Germline CDR1 MNHEY, CDR2 SVGAGI. Trimming removed 2 bases at V and 11 bases at J, with 6 bases between. CDR3 size: 11 residues. For the CDR3, the DNA is TGTGCCAGCAGTTACGGCCAGAAACTGTTTTTT. Translating gives CASSYGQKLFF.

V gene TRBV28 combines with J gene TRBJ2-5, with 9 bases aligning to TRBD1. CDR3 size: 15 residues. Germline CDR1 and CDR2: MDHEN and SYDVKM. Trimming at V came to 5 bases and at J to 7 bases, leaving 11 bases not matched to a gene. This chain's CDR3 is CASSPPRTGVGTQYF. For the CDR3, the DNA is TGTGCCAGCAGTCCGCCTCGGACAGGGGTCGGGACCCAGTACTTC.

The chain carries TRBV9 and TRBJ2-1, with 10 bases aligning to TRBD2. Unmatched junction bases numbered 6, after V lost 0 bases and J lost 6 bases. CDR3 size: 16 residues. The germline V gene encodes CDR1 SGDLS and CDR2 YYNGEE. The CDR3, as DNA: TGTGCCAGCAGCGTAGGCTCTAGCGGGAGTGGCAATGAGCAGTTCTTC. Encoded protein: CASSVGSSGSGNEQFF.

This sequence joins TRBV2 and TRBJ1-5, with 10 bases identical to TRBD1. With V trimmed by 8 bases and J by 7 bases, 11 bases remained unmatched. This CDR3 has 15 residues. Germline V gene sequence: CDR1 SNHLY, CDR2 FYNNEI. This CDR3 is CASRIGTGDHQPQHF. The CDR3 bases are TGTGCCAGCCGTATAGGGACAGGGGACCACCAGCCCCAGCATTTT.

The chain carries TRBV18 and TRBJ2-3; 11 bases fit TRBD1. CDR1 is KGHSH, CDR2 LQKENI, per germline. Losses at the gene ends were 3 bases for V and 5 bases for J; bases not matched to a gene: 4. The CDR3 is 15 residues long. The CDR3, as DNA: TGTGCCAGCTCACCGGGGACAGGGGGAAAAGATACGCAGTATTTT. Its protein is CASSPGTGGKDTQYF.

This clone came up once. The rearrangement links TRBV19 to TRBJ1-1, with D possibly being TRBD1 (5 bases). Germline CDR1 is LNHDA and CDR2 is SQIVND (reference sequence). V lost 5 bases to trimming and J lost 3 bases, with 13 bases between them. The CDR3 is made up of 14 amino acids. CDR3 DNA: TGTGCCAGTAGTTGGGGACGGGGGGACACTGAAGCTTTCTTT. Protein: CASSWGRGDTEAFF.

The chain couples TRBV28 to TRBJ1-3; D gene ambiguous. Trimming took 6 bases from V and 0 from J, leaving 6 bases between them. CDR3 size: 13 residues. CDR1 is MDHEN, CDR2 SYDVKM, per germline. The CDR3 is CASRDFSGNTIYF. The CDR3 DNA follows: TGTGCCAGCAGGGACTTCTCTGGAAACACCATATATTTT.

The chain links TRBV6-5 to TRBJ2-7; D is uncertain. The germline gives CDR1 MNHEY, CDR2 SVGAGI. V was pared by 0 bases and J by 0 bases, with 6 bases between. This CDR3 spans 14 amino acids. The CDR3 is CASSYSPDSYEQYV. CDR3 coding DNA: TGTGCCAGCAGTTACTCGCCAGACTCCTACGAGCAGTACGTC.

This clone was observed a few times. The chain is built from TRBV19 and TRBJ1-2; a weak D match, TRBD1 (6 bases). CDR1 is LNHDA, CDR2 SQIVND, per germline (reference sequence). The CDR3 is 12 residues long. Between the trimmed V and J ends, which lost 11 bases and 5 bases, there was a span of 15 bases. Here the CDR3 DNA reads TGTGCCGCCCAGGACAGCCATTATGGCTACACCTTC. This codes for CAAQDSHYGYTF.

The sample holds a few counts of this clone. Mismatch with germline at one junction end may stem from a read error. This chain joins TRBV7-9 and TRBJ2-3; D unclear. The CDR3 spans 11 residues. CDR1 is SEHNR, CDR2 FQNEAQ, per germline (reference sequence). The CDR3 DNA reads TGTTCCAGCAGCTTACTTGGCACGCAGTATTTT. Protein product: CSSSLLGTQYF.